This is a list of T cell receptor beta chains from one sample in a study of early stage breast cancer tumors. TCRdb's copy holds only in-frame clones and misses some; the assay was immunoSEQ multiplex PCR. This sample has some 72,000 clones, with 65% to 80% found just once. The sequencing input was blood. These receptors all stem from a person aged 55-75 years with breast cancer. CDR3s include the opening cysteine and the closing phenylalanine or tryptophan. The order of the fields is D gene, clone size, J gene, V gene, CDR3 DNA, CDR3 protein. D genes are given only for firm matches. The listing skips clone size in some rows; elsewhere it reads once, few, many or a size class.

TRBD2 | . | TRBJ2-5 | TRBV7-9 | TGTGCCAGCAGCCCATGGACTAGCGGGAGGGGAAGACAAGAGACCCAGTACTTC | CASSPWTSGRGRQETQYF
TRBD1 | . | TRBJ2-2 | TRBV18 | TGTGCCAGCGCTAATTACAGGGGCGGACAGGGGGCGTTAACCGGGGAGCTGTTTTTT | CASANYRGGQGALTGELFF
. | . | TRBJ2-3 | TRBV2 | TGTGCCAGCAGTGGGGGGGCGATTTGGGCTACGCAGTATTTT | CASSGGAIWATQYF
. | . | TRBJ2-7 | TRBV19 | TGTGCCAGTAGTATAGGAGGCTACGAGCAGTACTTC | CASSIGGYEQYF
. | . | TRBJ1-3 | TRBV5-1 | TGCGCCAGCAGCCCGGTAGGAGGTGACTCTGGAAACACCATATATTTT | CASSPVGGDSGNTIYF
. | once | TRBJ1-2 | TRBV29-1 | TGCAGCGTGTTTTCTGACGGCTATGGCTACACCTTC | CSVFSDGYGYTF
. | . | TRBJ1-2 | TRBV28 | TGTGCCAGCTTGAATAGCGGGTTTAACTATGGCTACACCTTC | CASLNSGFNYGYTF
. | . | TRBJ2-5 | TRBV28 | TGTGCCAGCAGTCTCTCACTAGGACAAGAGACCCAGTACTTC | CASSLSLGQETQYF
. | . | TRBJ2-3 | TRBV19 | TGTGCCAGTAGTATATCGGGGCCAAGCACAGATACGCAGTATTTT | CASSISGPSTDTQYF
. | . | TRBJ1-1 | TRBV4-1 | TGCGCCAGCAGCCAAGATTCAGGCAGGGCTAACACTGAAGCTTTCTTT | CASSQDSGRANTEAFF
TRBD1 | once | TRBJ1-2 | TRBV6-1 | TGTGCCAGCAGTGAGTCTAGGACAGGTCTTAACTATGGCTACACCTTC | CASSESRTGLNYGYTF
TRBD2 | . | TRBJ2-1 | TRBV5-6 | TGTGCCAGCAGCTTGGCCCGGCTAGCGGGAGTCTACAATGAGCAGTTCTTC | CASSLARLAGVYNEQFF
. | many | TRBJ2-4 | TRBV11-2 | TGTGCCAGCAGCTCGCGACTAGCCAAAAACATTCAGTACTTC | CASSSRLAKNIQYF
. | . | TRBJ1-1 | TRBV20-1 | TGCAGTGCTGACTGGCTTTCTGAAGCTTTCTTT | CSADWLSEAFF
. | . | TRBJ1-1 | TRBV5-5 | TGTGCCAGCAGCTTGGGGGCGCCGGGGCAGGGTGTGGGGCTGAACACTGAAGCTTTCTTT | CASSLGAPGQGVGLNTEAFF
. | . | TRBJ2-3 | TRBV7-2 | TGTGCCAGCAGCTTACTGGGGAGCACAGATACGCAGTATTTT | CASSLLGSTDTQYF
TRBD2 | . | TRBJ2-1 | TRBV6-1 | TGTGCCAGCAGTGAAGGGTTAGCGGGTGCCTTTTTGGAGCAGTTCTTC | CASSEGLAGAFLEQFF
TRBD1 | . | TRBJ2-7 | TRBV28 | TGTGCCAGCAGTTTCCCTCATGACAGGGCCTACGAGCAGTACTTC | CASSFPHDRAYEQYF
. | . | TRBJ2-3 | TRBV27 | TGTGCCAGCAGTCCGCGGGTGATGGGAGATACGCAGTATTTT | CASSPRVMGDTQYF
. | . | TRBJ2-7 | TRBV7-2 | TGTGCCAGCAGCCTTGATCTCTTGAACGAGCAGTACTTC | CASSLDLLNEQYF
TRBD1 | once | TRBJ2-7 | TRBV7-8 | TGTGCCAGCAGCCAGGGGGTAGGCTACGAGCAGTACTTC | CASSQGVGYEQYF
. | . | TRBJ2-6 | TRBV9 | TGTGCCAGCAGCGTAGCGCCGGCGACTAGGTCCTCTGGGGCCAACGTCCTGACTTTC | CASSVAPATRSSGANVLTF
. | . | TRBJ1-3 | TRBV4-2 | TGTGCCAGCAGCTACTTGAGCTCTGGAAACACCATATATTTT | CASSYLSSGNTIYF
. | . | TRBJ1-3 | TRBV5-1 | TGCGCCAGCAGCTTGGACATACGAAGCACTGGAAACACCATATATTTT | CASSLDIRSTGNTIYF
. | . | TRBJ2-5 | TRBV5-4 | TGTGCCAGCAGCTCCAGGGCGGGCCAAGAGACCCAGTACTTC | CASSSRAGQETQYF
. | . | TRBJ1-3 | TRBV4-2 | TGTGCCAGCAGCCAAGTGGCATCAGGGAGGATCTCTGGAAACACCATATATTTT | CASSQVASGRISGNTIYF
TRBD1 | . | TRBJ1-1 | TRBV28 | TGTGCCAGCAGCACAGGGGGGGAGGGTGAAGCTTTCTTT | CASSTGGEGEAFF
. | . | TRBJ2-1 | TRBV6-5 | TGTGCCAGCAGCCAAACTTTGGACAATGAGCAGTTCTTC | CASSQTLDNEQFF
. | once | TRBJ2-7 | TRBV7-6 | TGTGCCAGCAGCTTAGGTCCGTTGCAGGGTGGGCAGTACTTC | CASSLGPLQGGQYF
TRBD2 | . | TRBJ2-7 | TRBV19 | TGTGCCAGTCCTACGCTAATGGGACTACTCGACTACGAGCAGTACTTC | CASPTLMGLLDYEQYF
TRBD1 | few | TRBJ1-2 | TRBV28 | TGTGCCAGCAGGCCCACAGGGGTTTATGGCTACACCTTC | CASRPTGVYGYTF
. | . | TRBJ1-1 | TRBV10-3 | TGTGCCATCAGTCAACAGGGAGTGAACACTGAAGCTTTCTTT | CAISQQGVNTEAFF
. | . | TRBJ2-1 | TRBV7-9 | TGTGCCAGCAGCTTAGTGGGCACTAGCCATAAGGAGCAGTTCTTC | CASSLVGTSHKEQFF
. | . | TRBJ2-7 | TRBV5-1 | TGCGCCAGCAGCTTCAATAGGGGGTACGAGCAGTACTTC | CASSFNRGYEQYF
. | . | TRBJ2-1 | TRBV13 | TGTGCCAGCAGCTTGCAGTCCTACCGGAGCGGCCGAACTAGTTTCAATGAGCAGTTCTTC | CASSLQSYRSGRTSFNEQFF
TRBD1 | . | TRBJ2-7 | TRBV25-1 | TGTGCCAGCAGTGACCCAACAGGGGGTAGGTACGAGCAGTACTTC | CASSDPTGGRYEQYF
TRBD2 | . | TRBJ2-5 | TRBV2 | TGTGCCAGCAGTAGGGGACTAGCGGGAGCAGACGAGACCCAGTACTTC | CASSRGLAGADETQYF